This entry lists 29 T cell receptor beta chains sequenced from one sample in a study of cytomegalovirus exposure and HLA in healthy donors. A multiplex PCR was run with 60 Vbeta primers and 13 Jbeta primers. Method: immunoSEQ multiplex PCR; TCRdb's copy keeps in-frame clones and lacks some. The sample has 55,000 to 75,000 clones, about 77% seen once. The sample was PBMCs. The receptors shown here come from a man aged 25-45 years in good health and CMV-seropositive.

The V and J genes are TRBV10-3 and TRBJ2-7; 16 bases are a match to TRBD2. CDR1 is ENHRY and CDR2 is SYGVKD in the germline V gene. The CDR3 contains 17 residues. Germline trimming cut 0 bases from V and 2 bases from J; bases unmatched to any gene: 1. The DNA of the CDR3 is TGTGCCATCAGTGAGTCGGGGACTAGCGGGGGGGCCTACGAGCAGTACTTC. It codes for CAISESGTSGGAYEQYF.

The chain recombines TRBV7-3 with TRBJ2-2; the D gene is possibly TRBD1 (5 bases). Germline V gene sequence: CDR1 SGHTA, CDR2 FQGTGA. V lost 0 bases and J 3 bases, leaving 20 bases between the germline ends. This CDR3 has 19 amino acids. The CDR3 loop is CASSLTGVRSRVDTGELFF. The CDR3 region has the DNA TGTGCCAGCAGCTTAACAGGGGTTCGCAGCAGGGTCGACACCGGGGAGCTGTTTTTT.

CDR3 loop: CASSGGTGANVLTF. CDR3 bases: TGCGCCAGCAGCGGGGGGACTGGGGCCAACGTCCTGACTTTC. The rearrangement links TRBV4-3 to TRBJ2-6; possible D gene TRBD2, 6 bases. V was trimmed by 5 bases and J by 2 bases, leaving 7 bases between them. The CDR3 loop spans 14 amino acids. Germline CDR1 is LGHNA and CDR2 is YSLEER.

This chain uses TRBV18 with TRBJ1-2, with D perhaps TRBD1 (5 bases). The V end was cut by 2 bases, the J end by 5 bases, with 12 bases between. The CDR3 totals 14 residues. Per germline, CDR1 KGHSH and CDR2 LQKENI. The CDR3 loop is CASSPLAGLYGYTF. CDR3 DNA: TGTGCCAGCTCACCATTGGCAGGGTTATATGGCTACACCTTC.

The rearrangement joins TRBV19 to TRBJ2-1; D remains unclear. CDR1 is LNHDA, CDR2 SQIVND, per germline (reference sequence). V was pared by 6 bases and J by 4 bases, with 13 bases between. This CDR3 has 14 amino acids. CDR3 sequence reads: CASRPPQIYNEQFF. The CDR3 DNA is TGTGCCAGTAGACCCCCGCAGATTTACAATGAGCAGTTCTTC.

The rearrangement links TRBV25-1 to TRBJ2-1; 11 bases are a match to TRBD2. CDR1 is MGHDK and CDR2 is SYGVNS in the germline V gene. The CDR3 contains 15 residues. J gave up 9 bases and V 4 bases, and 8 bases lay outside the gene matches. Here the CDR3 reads CASSGSGGAASEQFF. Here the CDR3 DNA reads TGTGCCAGCAGTGGTAGCGGGGGGGCGGCCTCTGAGCAGTTCTTC.

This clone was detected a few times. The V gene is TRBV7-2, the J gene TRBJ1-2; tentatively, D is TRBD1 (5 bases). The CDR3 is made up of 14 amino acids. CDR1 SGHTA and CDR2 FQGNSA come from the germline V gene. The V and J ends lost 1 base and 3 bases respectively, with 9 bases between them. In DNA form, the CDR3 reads TGTGCCAGCAGCTTAGGGACATCATACTATGGCTACACCTTC. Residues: CASSLGTSYYGYTF.

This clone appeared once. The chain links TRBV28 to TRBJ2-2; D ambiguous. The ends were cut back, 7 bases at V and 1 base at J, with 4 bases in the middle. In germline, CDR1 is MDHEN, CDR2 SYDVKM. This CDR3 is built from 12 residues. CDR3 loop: CASTQNTGELFF. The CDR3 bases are TGTGCCAGCACCCAGAACACCGGGGAGCTGTTTTTT.

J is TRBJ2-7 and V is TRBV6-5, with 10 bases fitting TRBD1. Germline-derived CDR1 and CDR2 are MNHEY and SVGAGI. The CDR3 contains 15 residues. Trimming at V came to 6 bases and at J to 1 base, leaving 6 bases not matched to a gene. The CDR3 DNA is TGTGCCAGCAGGGACAGGGGGACCCTATCCTACGAGCAGTACTTC. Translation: CASRDRGTLSYEQYF.

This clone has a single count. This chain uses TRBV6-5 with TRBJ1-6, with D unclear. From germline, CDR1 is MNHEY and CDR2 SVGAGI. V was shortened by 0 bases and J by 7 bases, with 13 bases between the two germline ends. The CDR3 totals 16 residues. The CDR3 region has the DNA TGTGCCAGCAGTTACTCCTCGAGAGGGCTAAATTCACCCCTCCACTTT. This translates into CASSYSSRGLNSPLHF.

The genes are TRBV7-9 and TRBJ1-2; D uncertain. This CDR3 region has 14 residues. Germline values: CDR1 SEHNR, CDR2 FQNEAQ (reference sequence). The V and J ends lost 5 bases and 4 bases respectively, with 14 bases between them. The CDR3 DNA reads TGTGCCAGCAGCACCCGGGAGGCTAGCTATGGCTACACCTTC. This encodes CASSTREASYGYTF.

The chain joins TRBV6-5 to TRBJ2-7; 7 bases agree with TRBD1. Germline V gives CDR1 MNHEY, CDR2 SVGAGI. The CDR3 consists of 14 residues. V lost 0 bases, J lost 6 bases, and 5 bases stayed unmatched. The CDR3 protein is CASSYSIRDSEQYF. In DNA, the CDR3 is TGTGCCAGCAGTTACTCAATTCGGGACAGCGAGCAGTACTTC.

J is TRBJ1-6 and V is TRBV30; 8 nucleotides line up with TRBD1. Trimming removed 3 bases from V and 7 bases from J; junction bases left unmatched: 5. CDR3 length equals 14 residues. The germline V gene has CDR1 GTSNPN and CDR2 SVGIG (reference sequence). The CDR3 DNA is TGTGCCTGGAGCCCGGGACAGGCGAATTCACCCCTCCACTTT. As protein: CAWSPGQANSPLHF.

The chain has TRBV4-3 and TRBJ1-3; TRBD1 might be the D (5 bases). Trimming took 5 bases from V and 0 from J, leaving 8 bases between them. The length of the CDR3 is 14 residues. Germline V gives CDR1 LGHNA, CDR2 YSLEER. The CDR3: CASSATGSGNTIYF. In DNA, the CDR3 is TGCGCCAGCAGCGCCACAGGCTCTGGAAACACCATATATTTT.

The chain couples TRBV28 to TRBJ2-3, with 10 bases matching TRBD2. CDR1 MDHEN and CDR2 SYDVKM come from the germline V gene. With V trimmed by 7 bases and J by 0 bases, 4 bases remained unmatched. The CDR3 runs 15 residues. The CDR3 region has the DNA TGTGCCAGCACCACTAGCGGGGTTAGCACAGATACGCAGTATTTT. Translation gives CASTTSGVSTDTQYF.

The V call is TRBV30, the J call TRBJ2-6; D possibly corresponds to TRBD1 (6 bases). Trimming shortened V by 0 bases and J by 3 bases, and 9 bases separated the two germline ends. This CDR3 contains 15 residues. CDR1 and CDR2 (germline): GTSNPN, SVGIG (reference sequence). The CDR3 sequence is CAWSVGAVGANVLTF. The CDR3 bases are TGTGCCTGGAGTGTGGGGGCAGTTGGGGCCAACGTCCTGACTTTC.

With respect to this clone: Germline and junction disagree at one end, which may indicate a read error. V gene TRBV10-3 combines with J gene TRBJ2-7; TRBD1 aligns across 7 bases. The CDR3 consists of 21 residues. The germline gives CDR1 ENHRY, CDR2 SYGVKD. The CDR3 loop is CAISVFGYRGEPIAPTYEQYF. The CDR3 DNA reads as TGTGCCATCAGTGTATTCGGATACAGGGGCGAACCTATAGCCCCTACCTACGAGCAGTACTTT.

The CDR3 loop reads CASSEGRANEQFF. The DNA of the CDR3 is TGCGCCAGCAGTGAGGGGAGGGCGAATGAGCAGTTCTTC. The rearrangement links TRBV10-2 to TRBJ2-1, with 7 bases aligning to TRBD2. V gave up 2 bases and J gave up 7 bases; unmatched junction bases: 2. From germline, CDR1 is WSHSY and CDR2 SAAADI. The CDR3 is 13 amino acids.

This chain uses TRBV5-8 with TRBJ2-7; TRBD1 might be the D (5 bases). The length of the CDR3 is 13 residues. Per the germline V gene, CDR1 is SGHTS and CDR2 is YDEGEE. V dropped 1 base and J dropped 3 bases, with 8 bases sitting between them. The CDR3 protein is CASSLFQGYEQYF. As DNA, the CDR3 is TGTGCCAGCAGCTTGTTTCAGGGCTACGAGCAGTACTTC.

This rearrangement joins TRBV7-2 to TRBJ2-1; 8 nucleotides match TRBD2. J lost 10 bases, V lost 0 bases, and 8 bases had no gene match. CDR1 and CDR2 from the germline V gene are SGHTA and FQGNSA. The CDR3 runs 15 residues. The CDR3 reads CASSLAAGGGPEQFF. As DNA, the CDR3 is TGTGCCAGCAGCTTAGCCGCGGGGGGAGGACCAGAGCAGTTCTTC.

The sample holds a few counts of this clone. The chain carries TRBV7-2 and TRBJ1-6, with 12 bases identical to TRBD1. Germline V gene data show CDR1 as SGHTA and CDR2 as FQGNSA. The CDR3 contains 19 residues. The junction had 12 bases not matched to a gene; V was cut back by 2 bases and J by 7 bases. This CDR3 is CASSLLSGQGALTNSPLHF. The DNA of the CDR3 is TGTGCCAGCAGCTTATTATCGGGACAGGGGGCGCTTACGAATTCACCCCTCCACTTT.

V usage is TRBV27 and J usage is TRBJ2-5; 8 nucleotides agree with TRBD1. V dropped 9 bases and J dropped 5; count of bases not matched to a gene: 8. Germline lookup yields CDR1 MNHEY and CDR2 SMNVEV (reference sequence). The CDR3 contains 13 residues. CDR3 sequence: CASRDRNRETQYF. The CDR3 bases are TGTGCCAGTCGGGACAGGAATAGGGAGACCCAGTACTTC.

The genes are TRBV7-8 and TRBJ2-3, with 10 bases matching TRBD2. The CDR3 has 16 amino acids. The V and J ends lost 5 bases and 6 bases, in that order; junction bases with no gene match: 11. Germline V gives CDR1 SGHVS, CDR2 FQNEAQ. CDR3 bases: TGTGCCAGCAGCCCATCGTTAGCGGGGGGAAAGGATACGCAGTATTTT. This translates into CASSPSLAGGKDTQYF.

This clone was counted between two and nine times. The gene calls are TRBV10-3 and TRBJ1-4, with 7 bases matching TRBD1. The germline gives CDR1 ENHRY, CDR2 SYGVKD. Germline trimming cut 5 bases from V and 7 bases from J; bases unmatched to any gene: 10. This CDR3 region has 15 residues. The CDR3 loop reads CAISKARQGSEKLFF. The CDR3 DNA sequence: TGTGCCATCAGTAAGGCCCGACAGGGAAGTGAAAAACTGTTTTTT.

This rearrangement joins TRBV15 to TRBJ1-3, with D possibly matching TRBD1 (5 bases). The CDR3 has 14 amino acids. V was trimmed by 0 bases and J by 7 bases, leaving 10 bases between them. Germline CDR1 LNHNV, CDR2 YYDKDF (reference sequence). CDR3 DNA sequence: TGTGCCACCAGCAGAGACAGGGATCCCAACACCATATATTTT. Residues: CATSRDRDPNTIYF.

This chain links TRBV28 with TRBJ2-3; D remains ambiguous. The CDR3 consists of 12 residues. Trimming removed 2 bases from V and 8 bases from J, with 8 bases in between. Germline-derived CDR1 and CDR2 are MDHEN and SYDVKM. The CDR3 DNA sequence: TGTGCCAGCAGTTTAAGTCCCGGTACGCAGTATTTT. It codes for CASSLSPGTQYF.

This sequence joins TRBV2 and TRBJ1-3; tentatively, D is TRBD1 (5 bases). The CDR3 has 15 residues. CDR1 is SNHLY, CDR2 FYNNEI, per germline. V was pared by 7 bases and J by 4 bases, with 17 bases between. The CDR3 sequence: CASKLEGTAGNTIYF. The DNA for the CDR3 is TGTGCCAGCAAGTTGGAGGGGACGGCGGGAAACACCATATATTTT.

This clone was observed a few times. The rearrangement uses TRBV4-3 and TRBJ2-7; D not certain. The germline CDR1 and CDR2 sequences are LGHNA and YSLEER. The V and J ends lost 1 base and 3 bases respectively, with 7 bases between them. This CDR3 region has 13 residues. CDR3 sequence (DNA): TGCGCCAGCAGCCAAGGCTACCTCTACGAGCAGTACTTC. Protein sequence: CASSQGYLYEQYF.

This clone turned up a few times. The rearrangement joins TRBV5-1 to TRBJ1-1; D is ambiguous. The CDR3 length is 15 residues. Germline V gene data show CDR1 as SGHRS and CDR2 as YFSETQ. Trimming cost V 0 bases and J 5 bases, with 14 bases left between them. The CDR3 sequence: CASSLGPAGRTEAFF. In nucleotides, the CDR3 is TGCGCCAGCAGCTTGGGGCCGGCCGGGAGAACTGAAGCTTTCTTT.